Below are 28 T cell receptor beta chains sequenced from a single sample in a study of vaccination and CD4 T cells after COVID-19. The treatment was: approximately 9-day PBMC culture with coronavirus spike peptide pools or control peptides (ViraFEST assay). Once obtained from cultured CD4+ T cells, the DNA was sequenced using the Oncomine TCR Beta short-read assay. TCRdb reanalysed the PCR reads using MiXCR and keeps one entry per CDR3 protein. The sample holds over 10,000 distinct CDR3 sequences, around half seen once. For these receptors, no antigen is known. Input material: CD4+ T cells from blood, cultured in vitro. The origin of the receptors is a human donor who had recovered from COVID-19.

A word on this clonotype: The junction shows a germline mismatch at one end, possibly a read error. This chain uses TRBV28 with TRBJ1-1; 8 bases are shared with TRBD1. The CDR3 totals 15 residues. Germline V gives CDR1 MDHEN, CDR2 SYDVKM. The chain's CDR3 is CASSIWTGMNTEAFF. The DNA for the CDR3 is TGTGCCAGCAGTATATGGACAGGGATGAACACTGAAGCTTTCTTT.

V usage is TRBV15 and J usage is TRBJ2-2; unclear D gene. Germline V gives CDR1 LNHNV, CDR2 YYDKDF (reference sequence). V was cut by 0 bases and J by 4 bases, with 9 bases left in between. CDR3 length equals 15 residues. The CDR3 DNA sequence: TGTGCCACCAGCAGAGATGGCGTCAGCACCGGGGAGCTGTTTTTT. As protein: CATSRDGVSTGELFF. The full variable domain, completed using reference TRBV15 and TRBJ2-2, is DAMVIQNPRYQVTQFGKPVTLSCSQTLNHNVMYWYQQKSSQAPKLLFHYYDKDFNNEADTPDNFQSRRPNTSFCFLDIRSPGLGDTAMYLCATSRDGVSTGELFFGEGSRLTVL.

This clonotype was seen more than once but under ten times. In nucleotides, the CDR3 is TGCGCCAGCAGCCAACTATCGGACTACGGGACAGGGGGGAATATCTATGGCTACACCTTC. Protein: CASSQLSDYGTGGNIYGYTF. The V and J genes are TRBV4-3 and TRBJ1-2; 11 bases agree with TRBD1. The CDR3 runs to 20 residues. Unmatched junction bases numbered 18, after V lost 2 bases and J lost 4 bases. Germline CDR1 LGHNA, CDR2 YSLEER.

The chain carries TRBV28 and TRBJ1-1, with D unresolved. With 3 bases removed from V and 0 bases from J, the gap between germline ends came to 8 bases. From germline, CDR1 is MDHEN and CDR2 SYDVKM. The CDR3 has 14 amino acids. The chain's CDR3 is CASSFEGLNTEAFF. In DNA form, the CDR3 reads TGTGCCAGCAGTTTTGAGGGCTTGAACACTGAAGCTTTCTTT.

This chain uses TRBV20-1 with TRBJ2-7; maybe TRBD2 (6 bases). This CDR3 has 14 residues. V was clipped by 5 bases and J by 0 bases, with 14 bases between them. The germline V gene encodes CDR1 DFQATT and CDR2 SNEGSKA (reference sequence). The CDR3 DNA reads as TGCAGTGCTGTCGGGGGTCTTAGCTCCTACGAGCAGTACTTC. As protein: CSAVGGLSSYEQYF.

The V gene is TRBV4-1, the J gene TRBJ2-5; 7 bases are a match to TRBD1. The trim removed 4 bases at V and 5 bases at J, leaving 10 bases unmatched. The CDR3 sequence is 15 residues long. Looked up from germline, CDR1 is MGHRA and CDR2 is YSYEKL. The CDR3 region is CASSLGPGGVETQYF. The DNA for the CDR3 is TGCGCCAGCAGCCTCGGACCAGGGGGAGTTGAGACCCAGTACTTC.

J is TRBJ2-3 and V is TRBV7-8, with D perhaps matching TRBD2 (5 bases). CDR3 size: 15 residues. V was clipped by 4 bases and J by 2 bases, with 13 bases between them. Per the germline V gene, CDR1 is SGHVS and CDR2 is FQNEAQ. The CDR3 region is CASSYGLSTTDTQYF. The CDR3 DNA reads as TGTGCCAGCAGCTACGGACTCTCAACCACAGATACGCAGTATTTT. Supplemented by reference TRBV7-8 and TRBJ2-3, the full variable domain reads GAGVSQSPRYKVAKRGQDVALRCDPISGHVSLFWYQQALGQGPEFLTYFQNEAQLDKSGLPSDRFFAERPEGSVSTLKIQRTQQEDSAVYLCASSYGLSTTDTQYFGPGTRLTVL.

The genes are TRBV2 and TRBJ2-7, with D perhaps TRBD1 (5 bases). The V end lost 4 bases, the J end lost 4 bases, and 8 bases lay between the germline ends. CDR1 SNHLY and CDR2 FYNNEI come from the germline V gene. The CDR3 totals 12 residues. CDR3 sequence: CASSGQLYEQYF. The CDR3 DNA follows: TGTGCCAGCAGTGGACAGTTGTACGAGCAGTACTTC.

The chain employs TRBV7-3 and TRBJ2-1; possible D gene TRBD1, 6 bases. The V and J ends lost 2 bases and 9 bases respectively, with 11 bases between them. This CDR3 region has 13 residues. The germline CDR1 and CDR2 sequences are SGHTA and FQGTGA. The CDR3 sequence: CASSLVQGGEQFF. DNA for the CDR3: TGTGCCAGCAGCTTAGTACAAGGGGGTGAGCAGTTCTTC.

This clonotype appeared a few times. V is TRBV20-1 and J is TRBJ1-2; no definite D call. V lost 2 bases and J lost 1, with 20 bases in between. Germline CDR1 reads DFQATT; CDR2 reads SNEGSKA (reference sequence). This CDR3 is 17 amino acids long. CDR3 protein: CSARHRRLGGINYGYTF. The DNA of the CDR3 is TGCAGTGCTAGACATCGGCGATTGGGAGGGATTAACTATGGCTACACCTTC.

Only a few counts were recorded for this clonotype. The chain joins TRBV7-6 to TRBJ1-1; 8 nucleotides match TRBD1. CDR3 size: 12 residues. V lost 4 bases to trimming and J lost 8 bases; unmatched junction nucleotides: 3. Germline V gene lookup returns CDR1 SGHVS and CDR2 FNYEAQ. The CDR3 spells CASSSWTGEAFF. In nucleotides, the CDR3 is TGTGCCAGCAGCTCATGGACAGGGGAAGCTTTCTTT.

This rearrangement joins TRBV6-1 to TRBJ2-1; 8 bases agree with TRBD2. V dropped 10 bases and J dropped 7; count of bases not matched to a gene: 15. The germline gives CDR1 MNHNS, CDR2 SASEGT. CDR3 length equals 15 residues. Written as DNA, the CDR3 is TGTGCCATCATGAGCGGGGGTATGGGTAGAAATGAGCAGTTCTTC. Amino acid sequence: CAIMSGGMGRNEQFF.

V and J are TRBV18 and TRBJ1-5; weak D call: TRBD1 (6 bases). The CDR3 is made up of 14 amino acids. Germline loops: CDR1 KGHSH, CDR2 LQKENI. Trimming shortened V by 4 bases and J by 4 bases, and 11 bases separated the two germline ends. The CDR3 DNA sequence: TGTGCCAGCTCACTTGACAGGCTTAATCAGCCCCAGCATTTT. This sequence encodes CASSLDRLNQPQHF.

This chain connects TRBV19 to TRBJ2-7; 7 bases match TRBD1. The CDR3 sequence is 13 residues long. Looked up from germline, CDR1 is LNHDA and CDR2 is SQIVND (reference sequence). The V gene end was trimmed by 3 bases and the J gene end by 6 bases; junction bases not matched to a gene: 5. The CDR3 region has the DNA TGTGCCAGTAGTATTAACAGGGGCACCGAGCAGTACTTC. Translated: CASSINRGTEQYF.

This chain uses TRBV28 with TRBJ2-5; D is uncertain. The CDR3 spans 15 residues. Germline lookup yields CDR1 MDHEN and CDR2 SYDVKM. V lost 4 bases and J 0 bases, leaving 12 bases between the germline ends. CDR3 in amino acids: CASSSMSGYQETQYF. Here the CDR3 DNA reads TGTGCCAGCAGTTCTATGTCAGGCTACCAAGAGACCCAGTACTTC.

The chain uses TRBV10-3 and TRBJ2-1; 11 bases align to TRBD1. This CDR3 spans 15 amino acids. Germline V lookup: CDR1 ENHRY, CDR2 SYGVKD. The V segment lost 3 bases and the J segment 9 bases; nucleotides outside the gene matches: 7. This CDR3 reads CAISEWDRGLVEQFF. The CDR3 bases are TGTGCCATCAGTGAATGGGACAGGGGGTTAGTTGAGCAGTTCTTC.

The chain has TRBV7-9 and TRBJ2-7, with 10 bases that match TRBD2. This CDR3 comprises 17 residues. The germline gives CDR1 SEHNR, CDR2 FQNEAQ (reference sequence). Trimming at V came to 4 bases and at J to 3 bases, leaving 12 bases not matched to a gene. The CDR3 loop reads CASSSIAGGLTNYEQYF. The CDR3 DNA follows: TGTGCCAGCAGCTCCATAGCGGGAGGCCTGACTAACTACGAGCAGTACTTC.

The genes are TRBV27 and TRBJ2-7; 8 bases line up with TRBD2. Germline-derived CDR1 and CDR2 are MNHEY and SMNVEV (reference sequence). The length of the CDR3 is 14 residues. V lost 4 bases to trimming and J lost 6 bases; unmatched junction nucleotides: 8. The CDR3 loop is CASSWTGGPVEQYF. The CDR3, as DNA: TGTGCCAGCAGTTGGACGGGGGGGCCGGTCGAGCAGTACTTC.

V gene TRBV27 combines with J gene TRBJ1-1; D is unresolved. The V and J ends lost 3 bases and 4 bases respectively, with 12 bases between them. Germline assignment: CDR1 MNHEY and CDR2 SMNVEV (reference sequence). This CDR3 spans 14 amino acids. CDR3 sequence (DNA): TGTGCCAGCAGTTTTTCCTGGAAGAGCACTGAAGCTTTCTTT. Its protein product is CASSFSWKSTEAFF.

The chain joins TRBV11-3 to TRBJ2-5; 16 nucleotides agree with TRBD2. V shed 4 bases, J shed 6 bases, and the junction held 11 bases outside the gene matches. The germline CDR1 and CDR2 sequences are SGHNT and YENEEA. The CDR3 extends over 18 amino acids. Here the CDR3 reads CASSSPGLAGGMRKTQYF. For the CDR3, the DNA is TGTGCCAGCAGCTCCCCGGGACTAGCGGGGGGGATGAGAAAGACCCAGTACTTC. Full variable domain (remainder filled in from reference TRBV11-3 and TRBJ2-5): EAGVVQSPRYKIIEKKQPVAFWCNPISGHNTLYWYLQNLGQGPELLIRYENEEAVDDSQLPKDRFSAERLKGVDSTLKIQPAELGDSAVYLCASSSPGLAGGMRKTQYFGPGTRLLVL.

The chain recombines TRBV7-9 with TRBJ2-7; D possibly corresponds to TRBD2 (6 bases). CDR3 length: 15 residues. In germline, CDR1 is SEHNR, CDR2 FQNEAQ (reference sequence). Trimming removed 1 base from V and 1 base from J, with 11 bases in between. This chain's CDR3 is CASSLEAGTSYEQYF. DNA for the CDR3: TGTGCCAGCAGCTTAGAGGCGGGGACGTCCTACGAGCAGTACTTC. Drawing the rest from reference TRBV7-9 and TRBJ2-7, the complete variable domain is DTGVSQNPRHKITKRGQNVTFRCDPISEHNRLYWYRQTLGQGPEFLTYFQNEAQLEKSRLLSDRFSAERPKGSFSTLEIQRTEQGDSAMYLCASSLEAGTSYEQYFGPGTRLTVT.

This clonotype was seen a handful of times. The chain joins TRBV28 to TRBJ1-2, with TRBD1 matching 9 bases. CDR3 length equals 14 residues. Germline V gene sequence: CDR1 MDHEN, CDR2 SYDVKM. After removal of 7 bases from V and 7 bases from J, the junction contained 10 bases not matched to a gene. The CDR3: CASTIQGAPVGYTF. DNA for the CDR3: TGTGCCAGCACCATACAGGGGGCTCCCGTTGGCTACACCTTC.

This CDR3 is CATSGAGHTEAFF. CDR3 nucleotide sequence: TGTGCCACCAGTGGAGCAGGGCACACTGAAGCTTTCTTT. This chain links TRBV24-1 with TRBJ1-1, with a weak D call TRBD1 (5 bases). Germline values: CDR1 KGHDR, CDR2 SFDVKD. Trimming removed 5 bases from V and 3 bases from J, with 9 bases in between. The CDR3 length is 13 residues.

This chain connects TRBV27 to TRBJ1-6, with D unresolved. The CDR3 length is 15 residues. V gave up 6 bases and J gave up 14 bases, with 23 bases separating them. Germline V gene lookup returns CDR1 MNHEY and CDR2 SMNVEV (reference sequence). The CDR3 loop reads CASSASGPPLISLHF. As DNA, the CDR3 is TGTGCCAGCAGCGCCAGCGGGCCCCCTTTAATATCCCTCCACTTT.

The chain recombines TRBV20-1 with TRBJ1-1; no clear D gene. CDR3 length: 13 amino acids. The germline V gene has CDR1 DFQATT and CDR2 SNEGSKA (reference sequence). V was trimmed by 0 bases and J by 4 bases, leaving 9 bases between them. CDR3 nucleotides: TGCAGTGCTAGAGATAGGACGGTCACTGAAGCTTTCTTT. Protein product: CSARDRTVTEAFF.

The rearrangement links TRBV7-3 to TRBJ1-6; D is unclear. The CDR3 covers 14 residues. With 2 bases removed from V and 7 bases from J, the gap between germline ends came to 9 bases. The germline gives CDR1 SGHTA, CDR2 FQGTGA. In nucleotides, the CDR3 is TGTGCCAGCAGCTTAGCGGGAGCAAATTCACCCCTCCACTTT. It translates to CASSLAGANSPLHF. Full variable domain (missing parts from reference TRBV7-3 and TRBJ1-6): GAGVSQTPSNKVTEKGKYVELRCDPISGHTALYWYRQSLGQGPEFLIYFQGTGAADDSGLPNDRFFAVRPEGSVSTLKIQRTERGDSAVYLCASSLAGANSPLHFGNGTRLTVT.

This clonotype was recorded a few times. The chain carries TRBV6-2 or TRBV6-3 and TRBJ2-3; TRBD2 aligns across 12 bases. V was pared by 6 bases and J by 4 bases, with 8 bases of the junction left unmatched. Per germline, CDR1 MNHEY and CDR2 SVGEGT. The CDR3 extends over 16 amino acids. The CDR3 region is CASRHLLAGGADTQYF. The CDR3 coding sequence is TGTGCCAGCAGGCATTTACTAGCGGGGGGCGCAGATACGCAGTATTTT.

This clonotype rates as medium-sized (0.01 to 0.1%). The chain uses TRBV2 and TRBJ1-2, with 8 bases aligning to TRBD1. J gave up 4 bases and V 6 bases, and 7 bases lay outside the gene matches. This CDR3 comprises 14 residues. Germline V gives CDR1 SNHLY, CDR2 FYNNEI. CDR3 sequence: CASSADRGPYGYTF. CDR3 DNA: TGTGCCAGCAGCGCCGACAGGGGCCCCTATGGCTACACCTTC.